Listed here are 10 T cell receptor beta chains from one sample, sequenced in a study of T-cell reconstitution after alpha-beta-depleted transplantation in children. Unique molecular identifiers were used to barcode this TCRbeta library. TCRdb ran MiXCR on the PCR reads and lists one entry per CDR3 protein. The data hold 670,000 or so distinct CDR3 sequences, with less than 15% observed a single time. Sample: PBMCs, taken before TCRalphabeta/CD19-depleted stem cell transplant. The receptors here all came from a girl aged 2-10 years with congenital amegakaryocytic thrombocytopenia, due to receive a stem cell transplant.

As for this clonotype: A junction boundary mismatches the germline segment, possibly from a read error. The rearrangement joins TRBV29-1 to TRBJ2-1; D unclear. The germline CDR1 and CDR2 sequences are SQVTM and ANQGSEA. The CDR3 is 9 amino acids. CDR3 sequence: CSVQDEQFF. CDR3 bases: TGCAGCGTTCAAGATGAGCAGTTCTTC.

V gene TRBV12-3 or TRBV12-4 combines with J gene TRBJ2-5; D is unclear. The CDR3 covers 14 residues. Trimming removed 3 bases at V and 2 bases at J, with 10 bases between. The CDR3 here is CASSFEASQETQYF. The CDR3 nucleotides are TGTGCCAGCAGTTTTGAGGCCAGTCAAGAGACCCAGTACTTC.

This chain connects TRBV6-1 to TRBJ1-2; D remains ambiguous. The CDR3 is made up of 14 amino acids. The V and J ends lost 6 bases and 6 bases respectively, with 17 bases between them. Germline V gene data show CDR1 as MNHNS and CDR2 as SASEGT. The CDR3 DNA reads as TGTGCCAGCAGCACCCAAGGGCAGGTTCATGGCTACACCTTC. Protein: CASSTQGQVHGYTF.

In this sample, this clonotype turned up many times. V and J are TRBV5-5 and TRBJ1-1, with 7 bases fitting TRBD1. V dropped 1 base and J dropped 5; count of bases not matched to a gene: 8. CDR1 is SGHKS, CDR2 YYEKEE, per germline (reference sequence). CDR3 length equals 15 residues. The chain's CDR3 is CASSLSRGLRTEAFF. The CDR3 bases are TGTGCCAGCAGCTTGTCGAGGGGGCTGAGGACTGAAGCTTTCTTT.

In this sample, this clonotype turned up once. The chain employs TRBV30 and TRBJ1-1, with D perhaps TRBD1 (5 bases). Trimming shortened V by 5 bases and J by 4 bases, and 8 bases separated the two germline ends. The CDR3 consists of 11 residues. Germline CDR1 is GTSNPN and CDR2 is SVGIG (reference sequence). CDR3 residues: CAWGDSTEAFF. In nucleotides, the CDR3 is TGTGCCTGGGGAGACAGCACTGAAGCTTTCTTT.

Only a few counts were recorded for this clonotype. This chain joins TRBV12-3 or TRBV12-4 and TRBJ2-1; D is undetermined. Trimming took off 7 bases at V and 1 base at J, with 11 bases between the two ends. This CDR3 region has 14 residues. For the CDR3, the DNA is TGTGCCAGCACTCGCCCCCCTTCCTACAATGAGCAGTTCTTC. Translation: CASTRPPSYNEQFF.

The chain is built from TRBV7-9 and TRBJ2-7, with D unclear. V was clipped by 5 bases and J by 2 bases, with 16 bases between them. The CDR3 runs 15 residues. Germline CDR1 SEHNR, CDR2 FQNEAQ (reference sequence). DNA of the CDR3: TGTGCCAGCAGCCCAATTAGGACCGCAACCTACGAGCAGTACTTC. Translated: CASSPIRTATYEQYF.

This clonotype was counted at least ten times. The CDR3 here is CATSVRPGTGNTGELFF. For the CDR3, the DNA is TGTGCCACCAGCGTAAGACCAGGGACAGGGAACACCGGGGAGCTGTTTTTT. The V gene is TRBV15, the J gene TRBJ2-2; 8 bases align to TRBD1. This CDR3 is built from 17 residues. From germline, CDR1 is LNHNV and CDR2 YYDKDF (reference sequence). V lost 5 bases and J lost 1; bases outside the gene matches: 9.

This clonotype has at least ten counts. For the CDR3, the DNA is TGTGCCAGCACCCTTACGGGGAACACTGAAGCTTTCTTT. It codes for CASTLTGNTEAFF. The rearrangement links TRBV12-3 or TRBV12-4 to TRBJ1-1; D call uncertain. V was pared by 7 bases and J by 1 base, with 10 bases between. This CDR3 contains 13 residues.

This clonotype was seen only a few times. This sequence joins TRBV25-1 and TRBJ2-7; D unclear. This CDR3 is 13 amino acids long. V was trimmed by 6 bases and J by 2 bases, leaving 11 bases between them. Germline lookup yields CDR1 MGHDK and CDR2 SYGVNS. CDR3 region: CASSDPATYEQYF. The CDR3 bases are TGTGCCAGCAGCGATCCCGCCACCTACGAGCAGTACTTC.